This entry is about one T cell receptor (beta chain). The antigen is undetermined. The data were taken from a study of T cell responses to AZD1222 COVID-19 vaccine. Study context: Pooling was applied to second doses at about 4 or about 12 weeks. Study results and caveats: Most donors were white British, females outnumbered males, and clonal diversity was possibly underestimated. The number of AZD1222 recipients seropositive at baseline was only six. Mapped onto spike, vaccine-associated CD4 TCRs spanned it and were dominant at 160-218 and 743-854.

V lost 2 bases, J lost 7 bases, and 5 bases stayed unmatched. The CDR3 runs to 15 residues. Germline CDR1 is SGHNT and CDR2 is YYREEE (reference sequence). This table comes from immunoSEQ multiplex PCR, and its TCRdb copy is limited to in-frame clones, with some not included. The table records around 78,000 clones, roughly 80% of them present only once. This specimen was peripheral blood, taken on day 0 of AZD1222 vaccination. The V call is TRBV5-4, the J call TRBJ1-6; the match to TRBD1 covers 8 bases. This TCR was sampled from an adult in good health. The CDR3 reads CASSLDRGYNSPLHF. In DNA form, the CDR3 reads TGTGCCAGCAGCTTAGACAGGGGTTACAATTCACCCCTCCACTTT.